This passage covers 27 T cell receptor beta chains from one sample sequenced in a study of shared clonotypes between healthy human individuals. Here immunoSEQ multiplex PCR was the method, and the copy in TCRdb shows in-frame clones only, minus some. The profile covers 2 million to 2.5 million clones, with around 95% appearing a single time and around 0.13% taken by the ten largest. Sequenced sample: naive CD4+ T cells sorted from blood. Subset reported: CD45RA+ positively selected. The receptor source for this set is a man younger than 30 in good health.

The J gene is TRBJ2-1, the V gene TRBV6-1; 9 positions match TRBD2. The CDR3 sequence is 15 residues long. Germline values: CDR1 MNHNS, CDR2 SASEGT. V lost 5 bases to trimming and J lost 5 bases; unmatched junction nucleotides: 7. The DNA of the CDR3 is TGTGCCAGCAGTAAGCTAGCGGGGACCGACAATGAGCAGTTCTTC. Its protein is CASSKLAGTDNEQFF.

The chain recombines TRBV6-5 with TRBJ1-2; 7 nucleotides line up with TRBD1. The ends lost 2 bases at V and 8 bases at J; junction bases unmatched: 5. CDR3 length: 13 amino acids. From germline, CDR1 is MNHEY and CDR2 SVGAGI. The CDR3 DNA follows: TGTGCCAGCAGTTACCCAGACAGGGCCGGCTACACCTTC. Translated, it gives CASSYPDRAGYTF.

A word on this clone: Other DNA sequences in this specimen translate into the identical CDR3. The gene calls are TRBV5-1 and TRBJ2-7; D may be TRBD1 (5 bases). CDR1 SGHRS and CDR2 YFSETQ come from the germline V gene. The CDR3 has 12 residues. V lost 1 base and J 3 bases, leaving 5 bases between the germline ends. The CDR3 here is CASSLRGYEQYF. CDR3 nucleotide sequence: TGCGCCAGCAGCTTGAGGGGCTACGAGCAGTACTTC.

The rearrangement links TRBV19 to TRBJ1-5; D uncertain. The CDR3 sequence is 12 residues long. V was pared by 5 bases and J by 4 bases, with 6 bases between. The germline gives CDR1 LNHDA, CDR2 SQIVND (reference sequence). CDR3 coding DNA: TGTGCCAGTAGTCTTCAAAATCAGCCCCAGCATTTT. It codes for CASSLQNQPQHF. Drawing the rest from reference TRBV19 and TRBJ1-5, the complete variable domain is DGGITQSPKYLFRKEGQNVTLSCEQNLNHDAMYWYRQDPGQGLRLIYYSQIVNDFQKGDIAEGYSVSREKKESFPLTVTSAQKNPTAFYLCASSLQNQPQHFGDGTRLSIL.

This sequence joins TRBV30 and TRBJ1-4; tentatively, D is TRBD1 (5 bases). Germline values: CDR1 GTSNPN, CDR2 SVGIG (reference sequence). V was pared by 0 bases and J by 6 bases, with 17 bases between. CDR3 length: 16 amino acids. The CDR3 bases are TGTGCCTGGAGTGTAAGGGGAACAAATTTTGATGAAAAACTGTTTTTT. Translation: CAWSVRGTNFDEKLFF.

This clone was seen once. The rearrangement joins TRBV6-6 to TRBJ2-5; D not resolved. Trimming pared 4 bases from V and 6 bases from J, leaving 15 bases between. The CDR3 spans 14 residues. Germline-derived CDR1 and CDR2 are MNHNY and SVGAGI (reference sequence). Here the CDR3 DNA reads TGTGCCAGCAGTTCTCCTTATGTGGCGCAGACCCAGTACTTC. It specifies CASSSPYVAQTQYF.

The chain carries TRBV28 and TRBJ2-1; D is unclear. The CDR3 covers 11 residues. Germline V gene sequence: CDR1 MDHEN, CDR2 SYDVKM. V was trimmed by 6 bases and J by 5 bases, leaving 5 bases between them. The CDR3: CASRINNEQFF. The CDR3 DNA reads as TGTGCCAGCAGAATCAACAATGAGCAGTTCTTC.

V and J are TRBV7-9 and TRBJ2-1; 9 nucleotides agree with TRBD1. Germline CDR1 SEHNR, CDR2 FQNEAQ (reference sequence). Trimming at V came to 7 bases and at J to 7 bases, leaving 14 bases not matched to a gene. The CDR3 runs 16 residues. The CDR3 loop is CASNRRKTGGRNEQFF. CDR3 nucleotides: TGTGCCAGCAATCGTAGGAAGACAGGGGGTCGGAATGAGCAGTTCTTC.

This rearrangement joins TRBV13 to TRBJ2-5; D is uncertain. V lost 0 bases and J lost 2, with 4 bases in between. Per germline, CDR1 PRHDT and CDR2 FYEKMQ (reference sequence). This CDR3 spans 13 amino acids. The CDR3 region has the DNA TGTGCCAGCAGCTTAGGCCGTCAAGAGACCCAGTACTTC. It encodes CASSLGRQETQYF.

This sequence joins TRBV7-9 and TRBJ1-5; a possible D gene is TRBD1 (5 bases). Germline V gives CDR1 SEHNR, CDR2 FQNEAQ (reference sequence). CDR3 length: 15 residues. Trimming left V 3 bases short and J 0 bases short, with 9 bases between. The CDR3 DNA reads TGTGCCAGCAGCTTGGAGGGGACTAGCAATCAGCCCCAGCATTTT. Translation: CASSLEGTSNQPQHF.

The chain combines TRBV7-2 with TRBJ2-2, with a weak D call TRBD2 (5 bases). The CDR3 sequence is 17 residues long. V gave up 1 base and J gave up 7 bases, with 19 bases separating them. Germline CDR1 SGHTA, CDR2 FQGNSA. The CDR3 sequence: CASSLVLVANGVGELFF. In nucleotides, the CDR3 is TGTGCCAGCAGCTTAGTTTTGGTGGCGAACGGGGTCGGGGAGCTGTTTTTT. The variable domain in full, with the rest retrieved from reference TRBV7-2 and TRBJ2-2, is GAGVSQSPSNKVTEKGKDVELRCDPISGHTALYWYRQSLGQGLEFLIYFQGNSAPDKSGLPSDRFSAERTGGSVSTLTIQRTQQEDSAVYLCASSLVLVANGVGELFFGEGSRLTVL.

The sample holds one count of this clone. One end of the junction does not line up with germline, which may come from a read error. This chain uses TRBV7-7 with TRBJ2-2, with D tentatively TRBD1 or TRBD2 (5 bases each). From germline, CDR1 is SSHAT and CDR2 FNYEAQ (reference sequence). The CDR3 is 15 residues long. For the CDR3, the DNA is TGTGCTAGCAGCCCGGAGAGGGGTCGGGCCGGGGAGCTGTTTTTT. Translation gives CASSPERGRAGELFF.

The CDR3 reads CASSPQGSKQETQYF. Here the CDR3 DNA reads TGTGCCAGCAGCCCCCAAGGATCTAAGCAAGAGACCCAGTACTTC. The chain employs TRBV5-6 and TRBJ2-5; D is undetermined. The CDR3 totals 15 residues. Germline assignment: CDR1 SGHDT and CDR2 YYEEEE. With 4 bases removed from V and 2 bases from J, the gap between germline ends came to 15 bases. Full variable domain (outside the CDR3, taken from reference TRBV5-6 and TRBJ2-5): DAGVTQSPTHLIKTRGQQVTLRCSPKSGHDTVSWYQQALGQGPQFIFQYYEEEERQRGNFPDRFSGHQFPNYSSELNVNALLLGDSALYLCASSPQGSKQETQYFGPGTRLLVL.

The chain joins TRBV5-5 to TRBJ2-7; 7 nucleotides agree with TRBD2. Germline V lookup: CDR1 SGHKS, CDR2 YYEKEE (reference sequence). The CDR3 has 15 amino acids. V lost 5 bases, J lost 1 base, and 9 bases stayed unmatched. CDR3 bases: TGTGCCAGCAGTCCGAGGGAGGGGCTTTCCTACGAGCAGTACTTC. Translation: CASSPREGLSYEQYF.

The gene calls are TRBV13 and TRBJ1-3, with 7 bases aligning to TRBD1. The CDR3 has 16 amino acids. Germline CDR1 reads PRHDT; CDR2 reads FYEKMQ (reference sequence). The V gene end was trimmed by 2 bases and the J gene end by 0 bases; junction bases not matched to a gene: 4. In DNA form, the CDR3 reads TGTGCCAGCAGCTTATCTCCAGGGGGCTCTGGAAACACCATATATTTT. Protein: CASSLSPGGSGNTIYF.

The CDR3 protein is CASSPTTLDTYNSPLHF. The CDR3, as DNA: TGTGCCAGCTCACCTACGACCCTAGATACCTATAATTCACCCCTCCACTTT. The chain couples TRBV18 to TRBJ1-6; D is unclear. Germline lookup yields CDR1 KGHSH and CDR2 LQKENI. There are 17 residues in the CDR3. Trimming took off 3 bases at V and 2 bases at J, with 14 bases between the two ends.

The V and J genes are TRBV15 and TRBJ2-1; D uncertain. The CDR3 consists of 12 residues. Germline-derived CDR1 and CDR2 are LNHNV and YYDKDF (reference sequence). Trimming took off 1 base at V and 7 bases at J, with 5 bases between the two ends. In DNA form, the CDR3 reads TGTGCCACCAGCAGAGGGCTAAATGAGCAGTTCTTC. It is translated as CATSRGLNEQFF.

V is TRBV27 and J is TRBJ1-6; the D gene is possibly TRBD1 (5 bases). V lost 2 bases and J lost 9, with 11 bases in between. The germline V gene has CDR1 MNHEY and CDR2 SMNVEV (reference sequence). The CDR3 is 14 residues long. The CDR3 loop reads CASSLRGEVSPLHF. In DNA, the CDR3 is TGTGCCAGCAGTTTACGAGGGGAAGTTTCACCCCTCCACTTT.

This clone has a single count. The chain uses TRBV15 and TRBJ1-1; 8 bases fit TRBD1. The CDR3 sequence is 13 residues long. The germline V gene has CDR1 LNHNV and CDR2 YYDKDF (reference sequence). Losses at the gene ends were 10 bases for V and 6 bases for J; bases not matched to a gene: 10. CDR3 in amino acids: CAIRTGNKPEAFF. As DNA, the CDR3 is TGTGCCATTAGGACAGGGAATAAGCCTGAAGCTTTCTTT.

V usage is TRBV6-1 and J usage is TRBJ2-1; TRBD2 might be the D (5 bases). Germline CDR1 and CDR2: MNHNS and SASEGT. This CDR3 is 13 amino acids long. V lost 6 bases and J 7 bases, leaving 13 bases between the germline ends. CDR3 sequence: CASRQSGGNEQFF. As DNA, the CDR3 is TGTGCCAGCAGACAGTCTGGCGGGAATGAGCAGTTCTTC.

The chain carries TRBV11-2 and TRBJ1-2, with D unclear. This CDR3 contains 12 residues. Trimming left V 5 bases short and J 8 bases short, with 12 bases between. Germline CDR1 SGHAT, CDR2 FQNNGV. The DNA for the CDR3 is TGTGCCAGCAGCCGCCTCCAGCCGGGCTACACCTTC. Translating it yields CASSRLQPGYTF. Looking up the rest from reference TRBV11-2 and TRBJ1-2 gives the full variable domain: EAGVAQSPRYKIIEKRQSVAFWCNPISGHATLYWYQQILGQGPKLLIQFQNNGVVDDSQLPKDRFSAERLKGVDSTLKIQPAKLEDSAVYLCASSRLQPGYTFGSGTRLTVV.

This sequence joins TRBV2 and TRBJ1-1; D uncertain. V dropped 6 bases and J dropped 2 bases, with 16 bases sitting between them. CDR1 SNHLY and CDR2 FYNNEI come from the germline V gene. The CDR3 extends over 15 amino acids. The CDR3 reads CASRGEVGLNTEAFF. CDR3 nucleotide sequence: TGTGCCAGCAGGGGTGAGGTCGGCTTAAACACTGAAGCTTTCTTT.

The chain links TRBV6-1 to TRBJ1-2, with D perhaps TRBD1 (5 bases). The CDR3 contains 15 residues. Germline-derived CDR1 and CDR2 are MNHNS and SASEGT. V lost 6 bases, J lost 4 bases, and 18 bases lay in between. The CDR3 nucleotides read TGTGCCAGCAGGGGGGGTAAAAGAGGAAGCTATGGCTACACCTTC. The encoded protein is CASRGGKRGSYGYTF.

The rearrangement links TRBV6-1 to TRBJ2-3; TRBD2 aligns across 9 bases. The ends lost 7 bases at V and 4 bases at J; junction bases unmatched: 3. The germline gives CDR1 MNHNS, CDR2 SASEGT. The CDR3 contains 13 residues. This chain's CDR3 is CASNSGGPDTQYF. The CDR3 coding sequence is TGTGCCAGCAATAGCGGGGGTCCAGATACGCAGTATTTT.

The genes are TRBV4-3 and TRBJ2-1; D unresolved. Trimming took 0 bases from V and 14 from J, leaving 5 bases between them. CDR3 size: 10 residues. Germline V gene sequence: CDR1 LGHNA, CDR2 YSLEER. CDR3 in amino acids: CASSQDIKFF. In DNA form, the CDR3 reads TGCGCCAGCAGCCAAGATATCAAGTTCTTC.

This sequence joins TRBV10-3 and TRBJ2-3; no clear D gene. The germline V and J ends were trimmed by 3 bases and 5 bases, with 6 bases remaining between them. This CDR3 spans 12 amino acids. CDR1 is ENHRY, CDR2 SYGVKD, per germline. Written as DNA, the CDR3 is TGTGCCATCAGTGAAGAGATAGATACGCAGTATTTT. As protein: CAISEEIDTQYF.

The V call is TRBV15, the J call TRBJ1-2, with TRBD1 as a possible D gene (5 bases). This CDR3 region has 21 residues. Germline V gene data show CDR1 as LNHNV and CDR2 as YYDKDF (reference sequence). Trimming pared 0 bases from V and 0 bases from J, leaving 26 bases between. This CDR3 reads CATSRDGPVNPGRLANYGYTF. CDR3 coding DNA: TGTGCCACCAGCAGAGATGGCCCTGTTAACCCGGGGCGGCTAGCTAACTATGGCTACACCTTC.